The 19 T cell receptor beta chains below all came from one sample that was sequenced in a study of T-cell memory formation after mild COVID-19. TCRdb re-derived calls from the 5' RACE reads in MiXCR, one entry per CDR3 protein. The sample consists of 1,500 to 2,000 distinct CDR3 sequences, roughly 60% of them appearing once. The sample taken for sequencing was PBMCs or a T cell subset sorted from them (not recorded which). The receptors were sampled from an adult who had mild COVID-19 (a few samples of this study predate the infection). Cell type and time point are not known.

By sample share, this clonotype is large. In DNA, the CDR3 is TGCAGCGTATTTAGCGGGAGGGTTAATGAGCAGTTCTTC. Translated: CSVFSGRVNEQFF. The chain recombines TRBV29-1 with TRBJ2-1, with TRBD2 matching 11 bases. The CDR3 is 13 amino acids. Germline-derived CDR1 and CDR2 are SQVTM and ANQGSEA. Trimming removed 6 bases from V and 7 bases from J; junction bases left unmatched: 5.

This clonotype is judged large (0.1 to 1%). Here the CDR3 reads CSARRDGIWPEAFF. The CDR3 DNA follows: TGCAGTGCTAGGAGGGACGGGATATGGCCTGAAGCTTTCTTT. This rearrangement joins TRBV20-1 to TRBJ1-1; a weak D match, TRBD1 (5 bases). The ends were cut back, 3 bases at V and 6 bases at J, with 17 bases in the middle. The germline V gene encodes CDR1 DFQATT and CDR2 SNEGSKA (reference sequence). The CDR3 consists of 14 residues.

V and J are TRBV29-1 and TRBJ2-1, with D possibly TRBD2 on 6 matching bases. The CDR3 runs 13 residues. V shed 7 bases and J shed 7 bases, with 17 bases lying between them. Germline lookup yields CDR1 SQVTM and CDR2 ANQGSEA. The CDR3 sequence: CSAVAVLGNEQFF. The CDR3 DNA sequence: TGCAGCGCCGTAGCGGTTTTGGGTAATGAGCAGTTCTTC.

This clonotype has just a few counts. V usage is TRBV3-1 and J usage is TRBJ1-1; no clear D gene. CDR3 length: 13 amino acids. The V gene lost 2 bases and the J gene lost 6 bases, with 10 bases spanning the gap. The germline gives CDR1 LGHDT, CDR2 YNNKEL (reference sequence). CDR3 in amino acids: CASSQRGVSEAFF. CDR3 sequence (DNA): TGTGCCAGCAGCCAACGCGGGGTGTCTGAAGCTTTCTTT.

The rearrangement joins TRBV4-1 to TRBJ1-2, with TRBD1 matching over 10 bases. Germline V gene lookup returns CDR1 MGHRA and CDR2 YSYEKL. Trimming removed 10 bases from V and 5 bases from J; junction bases left unmatched: 10. The CDR3 has 14 amino acids. The CDR3 DNA reads as TGCGCCACCACACCCGGGACAGGGGATTATGGCTACACCTTC. This sequence encodes CATTPGTGDYGYTF.

This chain joins TRBV24-1 and TRBJ2-7, with TRBD2 matching 14 bases. Germline trimming cut 2 bases from V and 9 bases from J; bases unmatched to any gene: 11. Germline V CDR1 and CDR2: KGHDR, SFDVKD. The CDR3 length is 17 residues. The CDR3 DNA sequence: TGTGCCACCAGTGATTCACGCCGGGGACTAGCGGGAGAAGGGCAGTACTTC. It encodes CATSDSRRGLAGEGQYF.

In this sample, this clonotype turned up once. The J gene is TRBJ1-1, the V gene TRBV11-1, with D possibly matching TRBD1 (5 bases). Germline assignment: CDR1 SGHAT and CDR2 FQDESV (reference sequence). This CDR3 contains 15 residues. V shed 1 base and J shed 5 bases, with 14 bases lying between them. The CDR3: CASSLGRQRGTEAFF. CDR3 DNA sequence: TGTGCCAGCAGCTTAGGACGTCAGAGGGGAACTGAAGCTTTCTTT.

The V call is TRBV25-1, the J call TRBJ2-7, with a tentative D call TRBD2 (5 bases). V was cut by 3 bases and J by 5 bases, with 17 bases left in between. This CDR3 spans 15 amino acids. Germline V gene lookup returns CDR1 MGHDK and CDR2 SYGVNS. The CDR3 spells CASSESRRYGDEQYF. DNA of the CDR3: TGTGCCAGCAGTGAGTCCCGCAGGTACGGGGACGAGCAGTACTTC.

The sample holds a few counts of this clonotype. V usage is TRBV6-4 and J usage is TRBJ2-3, with TRBD2 matching 8 bases. This CDR3 has 15 residues. Trimming cost V 2 bases and J 0 bases; bases outside gene matches: 1. Germline CDR1 reads MRHNA; CDR2 reads SNTAGT. The CDR3 bases are TGTGCCAGCAGTGACGGACTAGCTAGCACAGATACGCAGTATTTT. It yields the protein CASSDGLASTDTQYF.

The gene calls are TRBV20-1 and TRBJ2-5; D gene unclear. Germline V CDR1 and CDR2: DFQATT, SNEGSKA (reference sequence). This CDR3 comprises 12 residues. V lost 7 bases, J lost 10 bases, and 19 bases lay in between. The CDR3 nucleotides read TGCAGTGTCCTCGGCACCCGTGTAGGCCAGTACTTC. Translating it yields CSVLGTRVGQYF.

This chain joins TRBV15 and TRBJ2-3; D is undetermined. V was trimmed by 0 bases and J by 0 bases, leaving 10 bases between them. The CDR3 has 16 residues. Germline V gene data show CDR1 as LNHNV and CDR2 as YYDKDF (reference sequence). Written as DNA, the CDR3 is TGTGCCACCAGCAGAGATCTCCGGGTTAGCACAGATACGCAGTATTTT. It translates to CATSRDLRVSTDTQYF.

In this sample, this clonotype is large. V gene TRBV12-3 or TRBV12-4 combines with J gene TRBJ1-5, with D possibly matching TRBD1 (5 bases). CDR3 length equals 16 residues. With 0 bases removed from V and 7 bases from J, the gap between germline ends came to 16 bases. CDR3 protein: CASSLAVWGVGQPQHF. CDR3 coding DNA: TGTGCCAGCAGTTTAGCGGTTTGGGGGGTTGGGCAGCCCCAGCATTTT.

This clonotype ranks as large (0.1 to 1%). The rearrangement joins TRBV27 to TRBJ2-3, with 7 bases lining up with TRBD1. Germline CDR1 MNHEY, CDR2 SMNVEV (reference sequence). This CDR3 is built from 15 residues. With 5 bases clipped from V and 2 bases from J, the junction kept 7 bases outside the gene matches. The CDR3 sequence is CASSPEGQFTDTQYF. The CDR3 DNA sequence: TGTGCCAGCAGTCCAGAGGGACAGTTCACAGATACGCAGTATTTT.

Within the sample, this clonotype is large. This chain joins TRBV24-1 and TRBJ2-2; no clear D gene. This CDR3 contains 14 residues. The V end was cut by 4 bases, the J end by 0 bases, with 5 bases between. Germline loops: CDR1 KGHDR, CDR2 SFDVKD. The CDR3 bases are TGTGCCACCAGTGAGGGTTCGAACACCGGGGAGCTGTTTTTT. It codes for CATSEGSNTGELFF.

The gene calls are TRBV5-5 and TRBJ2-7; 8 bases are a match to TRBD2. V lost 6 bases to trimming and J lost 7 bases; unmatched junction nucleotides: 9. Per germline, CDR1 SGHKS and CDR2 YYEKEE (reference sequence). This CDR3 is built from 13 residues. CDR3 residues: CASMNSGAWEQYF. The CDR3 DNA reads as TGTGCCAGCATGAATAGCGGGGCCTGGGAGCAGTACTTC.

CDR3 nucleotides: TGTGCCAGCAGCTCAAACGTATACGAGCAGTACTTC. Translation gives CASSSNVYEQYF. This rearrangement joins TRBV7-9 to TRBJ2-7; D unresolved. The CDR3 has 12 residues. Germline CDR1 SEHNR, CDR2 FQNEAQ (reference sequence). V was pared by 4 bases and J by 4 bases, with 8 bases between.

By its share, this clonotype is medium-sized. This chain joins TRBV5-6 and TRBJ1-1; 7 nucleotides line up with TRBD1. Trimming at V came to 4 bases and at J to 5 bases, leaving 11 bases not matched to a gene. Per the germline V gene, CDR1 is SGHDT and CDR2 is YYEEEE. The CDR3 has 15 amino acids. CDR3: CASSPGGGAWTEAFF. The DNA for the CDR3 is TGTGCCAGCAGCCCAGGGGGGGGCGCATGGACTGAAGCTTTCTTT. Supplemented by reference TRBV5-6 and TRBJ1-1, the full variable domain reads DAGVTQSPTHLIKTRGQQVTLRCSPKSGHDTVSWYQQALGQGPQFIFQYYEEEERQRGNFPDRFSGHQFPNYSSELNVNALLLGDSALYLCASSPGGGAWTEAFFGQGTRLTVV.

This clonotype turned up a few times. The chain uses TRBV7-9 and TRBJ2-2, with D unclear. CDR3 length: 11 amino acids. Per the germline V gene, CDR1 is SEHNR and CDR2 is FQNEAQ (reference sequence). Trimming shortened V by 1 base and J by 7 bases, and 1 base separated the two germline ends. The CDR3 here is CASSLVGELFF. CDR3 DNA sequence: TGTGCCAGCAGCTTAGTCGGGGAGCTGTTTTTT. Full variable domain (remainder filled in from reference TRBV7-9 and TRBJ2-2): DTGVSQNPRHKITKRGQNVTFRCDPISEHNRLYWYRQTLGQGPEFLTYFQNEAQLEKSRLLSDRFSAERPKGSFSTLEIQRTEQGDSAMYLCASSLVGELFFGEGSRLTVL.

By frequency in the sample, this clonotype is medium-sized (0.01 to 0.1%). This rearrangement joins TRBV19 to TRBJ1-1; no clear D gene. The V gene lost 5 bases and the J gene lost 4 bases, with 11 bases spanning the gap. The CDR3 is made up of 13 amino acids. CDR1 LNHDA and CDR2 SQIVND come from the germline V gene (reference sequence). The DNA of the CDR3 is TGTGCCAGTAGTCTGCCCGGGTTCACTGAAGCTTTCTTT. This translates into CASSLPGFTEAFF.